This is a list of T cell receptor beta chains from one sample in a study of long-term antiretroviral therapy in people with HIV. Clones were sequenced by immunoSEQ multiplex PCR, and TCRdb holds only the in-frame ones, with some missing. The sample includes roughly 18,000 clones, 91% seen only once; the top ten take 9.5% to 10%. This specimen was unsorted PBMCs, taken 3 years after starting antiretroviral therapy. These TCRs come from a man aged 50-59 years with HIV. CDR3s include the opening cysteine and the closing phenylalanine or tryptophan. A D gene is named only where the DNA matches it firmly. Only some rows state a clone size, as once, few, many or a class for expanded clones.

j_gene,abundance,v_gene,d_gene,CDR3aa,CDR3nt
TRBJ2-7,.,TRBV28,.,CASRHPSSYEQYF,TGTGCCAGCAGACATCCCAGCTCCTACGAGCAGTACTTC
TRBJ2-7,.,TRBV1,.,CTSSLNRAPSYEQYF,TGCACCAGCAGCCTGAACAGGGCCCCCTCCTACGAGCAGTACTTC
TRBJ2-1,once,TRBV10-1,.,CASSPLTILSYNEQFF,TGCGCCAGCAGTCCCTTGACTATCCTCTCCTACAATGAGCAGTTCTTC
TRBJ2-1,.,TRBV29-1,.,CSVARLGQFHNEQFF,TGCAGCGTCGCCCGCCTTGGACAGTTCCACAATGAGCAGTTCTTC
TRBJ2-2,.,TRBV9,TRBD2,CASSARSGGASNTGELFF,TGTGCCAGCAGCGCCCGCAGCGGGGGGGCCTCGAACACCGGGGAGCTGTTTTTT
TRBJ2-5,once,TRBV14,.,CASSQGGDPRGTQYF,TGTGCCAGCAGCCAAGGGGGGGACCCGCGGGGGACCCAGTACTTC
TRBJ2-7,.,TRBV27,.,CASSLGLGISYEQYF,TGTGCCAGCAGTTTGGGGCTAGGGATAAGCTACGAGCAGTACTTC
TRBJ1-6,.,TRBV19,.,CASSAVSTNSPLHF,TGTGCCAGTAGTGCCGTTTCAACTAATTCACCCCTCCACTTT
TRBJ1-2,.,TRBV7-8,.,CASSLSRDLYGYTF,TGTGCCAGCAGCTTAAGCAGGGACCTATATGGCTACACCTTC
TRBJ1-2,.,TRBV19,TRBD1,CASSYKTGVGYTF,TGTGCCAGTAGTTACAAGACAGGGGTTGGCTACACCTTC
TRBJ1-2,.,TRBV15,.,CATSRDYAGMGANYGYTF,TGTGCCACCAGCAGAGATTACGCAGGGATGGGAGCTAACTATGGCTACACCTTC
TRBJ2-1,.,TRBV18,.,CASSPDNNEQFF,TGTGCCAGCTCACCGGACAACAATGAGCAGTTCTTC
TRBJ1-2,.,TRBV7-2,TRBD1,CASSSRTGDNYGYTF,TGTGCCAGCAGCTCCAGGACAGGGGATAACTATGGCTACACCTTC
TRBJ2-7,.,TRBV11-2,.,CASSFIQSVREQYF,TGTGCCAGCAGCTTCATCCAGAGCGTTCGCGAGCAGTACTTC
TRBJ2-7,once,TRBV15,.,CATSRGGTSYEQYF,TGTGCCACCAGCAGAGGGGGGACCTCCTACGAGCAGTACTTC